The present T cell receptor (beta chain) was sequenced within a study of blood T cell repertoires in COVID-19 (dated by TCRdb to 2018 to 2020). For the study in its entirety: The collaborator samples originated in the United States, Italy and Spain and spanned the acute and convalescent phases of COVID-19. The material from the prospective study consisted of cDNA or gDNA derived from T cells, B-cell-depleted T cells, or PBMCs. The dataset comprised deeply sampled blood TCRbeta repertoires from subjects exposed to, actively infected with, or recovered from COVID-19. A freely available public database, intended as a resource for researchers studying the immune response to SARS-CoV-2, is where the repertoires were released. Samples were obtained from the ongoing ImmuneRACE study (first 160 participants) and from about 1,300 subjects provided by 6 global collaborators. The sample metadata nearly always contained a de-identified subject ID, COVID-19 status, age in years and sex. HLA class I and class II types, where available, came from metadata supplied by the sample provider rather than from assay-based typing. Study-level results and caveats: The quantity of clinical and demographic metadata differed by source and by participant and was supplied without curation.

On this clone itself: Its binding antigen is unknown. Base-call qualities are not available, and no considerably larger clone is one nucleotide away.

Each collaborating institution followed its own protocols to collect whole blood in K2EDTA tubes. For TCRbeta analysis, collaborators shipped samples in one of three forms: frozen whole blood, isolated PBMCs, or DNA extracted from either of those sample types. TCRbeta CDR3 regions were amplified from genomic DNA using the immunoSEQ Assay, a bias-controlled multiplex PCR. The paper's processing steps were these. Within the assay, amplification of reference gene primers was used to estimate how many nucleated cells each sample contained. To quantify the absolute abundance of each unique TCRbeta CDR3 rearrangement, sequence reads were collapsed and filtered. Productive Simpson clonality was computed per sample as the square root of Simpson's diversity index over productive rearrangements. The clones in this table, taken by TCRdb from immuneACCESS, are in-frame only. Not every clone is retained; where verified, under half of the shortfall comes from an unresolved V gene, and the cause of the rest is unknown. Clone size and V and J calls were adopted from that table, with D and trimming inferred from the DNA. Here the sample has roughly 200,000 clones; more than 80% occur a single time. Roughly 8.2% of the sample rests with the top ten.

The CDR3, cysteine through phenylalanine, is 14 amino acids long. The entry retains the CDR3 DNA only, 42 bases that are in frame from base 1. From a lookup of the germline V gene (reference sequence), CDR1 and CDR2 are LNHNV and YYDKDF. At the junction V is shortened by 1 base and J by 10 bases, with 16 bases in between. This sequence originates from a woman in her fifties or sixties with acute or convalescent COVID-19. The chain employs TRBV15 and TRBJ1-1, with TRBD1 perhaps the D gene, on 6 matching bases. Sequencing was done on a sample of peripheral blood. The nucleotide sequence reads as follows: TGTGCCACCAGCAGAGCTGGGACATACGGGACAGCTTTCTTT. Its protein is CATSRAGTYGTAFF.